This paragraph reports one TCR beta chain. The antigen remains unidentified. The sample comes from a study of cytomegalovirus exposure and HLA in healthy donors. Study details: Of a few hundred genotyped donors, 81% grouped in the Caucasian-associated ancestry cluster.

The CDR3 runs 14 residues. V lost 4 bases, J lost 6 bases, and 13 bases lay in between. Looked up from germline, CDR1 is SGDLS and CDR2 is YYNGEE. Whole-study results and caveats: Reportedly, TCR beta sequences accurately predicted HLA-A and HLA-B alleles in most subjects. Cytomegalovirus-associated status was assigned to 150 to 200 TCR beta chains.

Vbeta (60) and Jbeta (13) primers were used in the PCR. In the original analysis: In a later analysis, of 80 million or so unique beta chains, some 10 million appeared in at least two donors. Repertoires were generated with immunoSEQ multiplex PCR, while TCRdb's copy carries only in-frame clones and drops some. V, J and clone size are those of that table, while D and trimming were read from the DNA. The sample yields 150,000 to 200,000 clones, 75% to 80% seen once. V and J are TRBV9 and TRBJ1-4; the D gene is possibly TRBD1 (5 bases). This receptor was obtained from a woman aged 25 to 39 in good health and CMV-seropositive. Source material: PBMCs. Here the CDR3 reads CASSPPQDDEKLFF. In nucleotides, the CDR3 is TGTGCCAGCAGCCCCCCACAGGATGATGAAAAACTGTTTTTT. Full variable domain (rest looked up from reference TRBV9 and TRBJ1-4): DSGVTQTPKHLITATGQRVTLRCSPRSGDLSVYWYQQSLDQGLQFLIQYYNGEERAKGNILERFSAQQFPDLHSELNLSSLELGDSALYFCASSPPQDDEKLFFGSGTQLSVL.